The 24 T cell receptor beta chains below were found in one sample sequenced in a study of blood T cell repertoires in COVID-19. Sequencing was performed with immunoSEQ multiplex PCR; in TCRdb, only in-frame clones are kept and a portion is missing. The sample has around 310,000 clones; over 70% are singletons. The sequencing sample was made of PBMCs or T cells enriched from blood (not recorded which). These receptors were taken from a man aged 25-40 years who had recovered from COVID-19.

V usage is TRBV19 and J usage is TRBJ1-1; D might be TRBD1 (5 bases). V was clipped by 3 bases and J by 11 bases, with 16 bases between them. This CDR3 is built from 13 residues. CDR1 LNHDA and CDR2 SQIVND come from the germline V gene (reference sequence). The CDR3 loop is CASSIGVGAGAFF. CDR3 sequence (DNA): TGTGCCAGTAGTATCGGAGTTGGGGCTGGCGCTTTCTTT. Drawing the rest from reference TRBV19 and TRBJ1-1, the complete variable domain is DGGITQSPKYLFRKEGQNVTLSCEQNLNHDAMYWYRQDPGQGLRLIYYSQIVNDFQKGDIAEGYSVSREKKESFPLTVTSAQKNPTAFYLCASSIGVGAGAFFGQGTRLTVV.

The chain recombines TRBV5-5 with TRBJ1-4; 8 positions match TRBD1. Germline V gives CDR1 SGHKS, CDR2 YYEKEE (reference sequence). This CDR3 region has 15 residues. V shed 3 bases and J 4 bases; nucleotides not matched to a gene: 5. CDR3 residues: CASSSWTGLNEKLFF. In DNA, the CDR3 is TGTGCCAGCAGCTCCTGGACAGGGCTTAATGAAAAACTGTTTTTT.

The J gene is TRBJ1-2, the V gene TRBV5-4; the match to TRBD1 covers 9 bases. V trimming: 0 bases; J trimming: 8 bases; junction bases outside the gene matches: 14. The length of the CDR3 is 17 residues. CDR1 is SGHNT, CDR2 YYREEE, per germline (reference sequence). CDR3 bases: TGTGCCAGCAGCTTGGGGCCGGGACAGGGCCTCTCAGGAGGCTACACCTTC. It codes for CASSLGPGQGLSGGYTF.

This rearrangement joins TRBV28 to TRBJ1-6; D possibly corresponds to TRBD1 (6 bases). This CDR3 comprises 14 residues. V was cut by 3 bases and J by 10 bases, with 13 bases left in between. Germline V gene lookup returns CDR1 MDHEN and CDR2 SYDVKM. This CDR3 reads CASSLGGRESPLHF. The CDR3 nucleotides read TGTGCCAGCAGTTTGGGGGGGCGAGAATCACCCCTCCACTTT.

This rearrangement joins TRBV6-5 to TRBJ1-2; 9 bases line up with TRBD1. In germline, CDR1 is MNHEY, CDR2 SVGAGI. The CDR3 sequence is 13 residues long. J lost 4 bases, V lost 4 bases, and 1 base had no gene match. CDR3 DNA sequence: TGTGCCAGCAGTTGGACAGGGGCCTATGGCTACACCTTC. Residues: CASSWTGAYGYTF.

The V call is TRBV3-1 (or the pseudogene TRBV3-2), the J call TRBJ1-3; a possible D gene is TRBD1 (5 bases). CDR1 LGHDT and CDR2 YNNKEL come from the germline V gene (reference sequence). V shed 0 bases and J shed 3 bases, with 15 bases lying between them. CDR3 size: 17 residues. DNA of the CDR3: TGTGCCAGCAGCCAAGAGACGGGGCATAGCGGTGGAAACACCATATATTTT. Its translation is CASSQETGHSGGNTIYF.

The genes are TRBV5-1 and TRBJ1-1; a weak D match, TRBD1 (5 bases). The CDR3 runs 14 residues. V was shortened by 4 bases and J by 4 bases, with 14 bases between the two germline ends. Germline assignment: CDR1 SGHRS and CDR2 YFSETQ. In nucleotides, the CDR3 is TGCGCCAGCAGCGCTGGGGTGGGGGGCACTGAAGCTTTCTTT. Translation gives CASSAGVGGTEAFF.

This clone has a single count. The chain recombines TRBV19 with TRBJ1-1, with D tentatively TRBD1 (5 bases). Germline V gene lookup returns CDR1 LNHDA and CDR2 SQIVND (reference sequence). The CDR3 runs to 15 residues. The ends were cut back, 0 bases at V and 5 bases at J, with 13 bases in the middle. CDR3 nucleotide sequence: TGTGCCAGTAGTATAGACCCAGCGGGACGGACTGAAGCTTTCTTT. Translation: CASSIDPAGRTEAFF.

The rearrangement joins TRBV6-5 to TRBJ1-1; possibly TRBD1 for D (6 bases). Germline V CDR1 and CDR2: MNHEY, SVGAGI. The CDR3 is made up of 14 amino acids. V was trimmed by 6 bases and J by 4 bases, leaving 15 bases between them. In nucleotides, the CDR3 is TGTGCCAGCAGCCGACAGGCGGTGGGCACTGAAGCTTTCTTT. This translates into CASSRQAVGTEAFF.

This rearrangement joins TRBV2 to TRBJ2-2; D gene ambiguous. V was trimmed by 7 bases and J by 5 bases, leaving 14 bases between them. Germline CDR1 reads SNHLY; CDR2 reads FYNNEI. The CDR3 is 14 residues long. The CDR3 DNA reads TGTGCCAGCAACTCCATATCTGATACCGGGGAGCTGTTTTTT. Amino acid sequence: CASNSISDTGELFF. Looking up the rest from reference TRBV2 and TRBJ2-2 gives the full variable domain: EPEVTQTPSHQVTQMGQEVILRCVPISNHLYFYWYRQILGQKVEFLVSFYNNEISEKSEIFDDQFSVERPDGSNFTLKIRSTKLEDSAMYFCASNSISDTGELFFGEGSRLTVL.

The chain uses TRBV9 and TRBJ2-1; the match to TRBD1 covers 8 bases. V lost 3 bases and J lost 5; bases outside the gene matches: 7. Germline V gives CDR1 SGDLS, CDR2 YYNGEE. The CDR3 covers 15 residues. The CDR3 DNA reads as TGTGCCAGCAGCGCCGGGGACAGGAGGAACAATGAGCAGTTCTTC. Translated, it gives CASSAGDRRNNEQFF. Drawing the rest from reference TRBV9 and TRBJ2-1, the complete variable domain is DSGVTQTPKHLITATGQRVTLRCSPRSGDLSVYWYQQSLDQGLQFLIQYYNGEERAKGNILERFSAQQFPDLHSELNLSSLELGDSALYFCASSAGDRRNNEQFFGPGTRLTVL.

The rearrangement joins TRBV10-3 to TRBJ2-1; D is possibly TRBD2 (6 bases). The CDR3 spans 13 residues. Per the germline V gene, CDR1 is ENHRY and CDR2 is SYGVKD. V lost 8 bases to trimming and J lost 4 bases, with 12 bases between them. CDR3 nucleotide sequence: TGTGCCATCTCTGTAGGGACTTACAATGAGCAGTTCTTC. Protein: CAISVGTYNEQFF.

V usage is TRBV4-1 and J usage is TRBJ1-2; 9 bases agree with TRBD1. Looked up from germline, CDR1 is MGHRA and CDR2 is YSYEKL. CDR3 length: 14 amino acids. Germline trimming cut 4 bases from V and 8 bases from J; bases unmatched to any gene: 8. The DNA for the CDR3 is TGCGCCAGCAGCCTTGGACAGGGGATAGGAGGCTACACCTTC. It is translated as CASSLGQGIGGYTF.

The CDR3 DNA sequence: TGTGCCAGTAGTGTTCCCGCAGGCCCTGCTTTTAAGCCCCAGCATTTT. Residues: CASSVPAGPAFKPQHF. The rearrangement joins TRBV19 to TRBJ1-5; D is ambiguous. Trimming left V 5 bases short and J 8 bases short, with 22 bases between. This CDR3 has 16 amino acids. Germline CDR1 and CDR2: LNHDA and SQIVND (reference sequence).

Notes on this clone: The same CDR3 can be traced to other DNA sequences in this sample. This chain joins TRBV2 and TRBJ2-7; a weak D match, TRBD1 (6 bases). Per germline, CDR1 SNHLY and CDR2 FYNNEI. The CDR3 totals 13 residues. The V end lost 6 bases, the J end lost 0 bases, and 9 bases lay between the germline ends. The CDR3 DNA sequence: TGTGCCAGCAGGAGGGACACCTCCTACGAGCAGTACTTC. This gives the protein CASRRDTSYEQYF.

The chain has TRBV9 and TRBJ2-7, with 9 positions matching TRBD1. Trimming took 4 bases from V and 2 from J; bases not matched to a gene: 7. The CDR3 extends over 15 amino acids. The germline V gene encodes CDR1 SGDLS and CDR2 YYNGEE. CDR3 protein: CASSLGTGRTYEQYF. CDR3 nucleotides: TGTGCCAGCAGCCTCGGGACAGGGAGGACCTACGAGCAGTACTTC.

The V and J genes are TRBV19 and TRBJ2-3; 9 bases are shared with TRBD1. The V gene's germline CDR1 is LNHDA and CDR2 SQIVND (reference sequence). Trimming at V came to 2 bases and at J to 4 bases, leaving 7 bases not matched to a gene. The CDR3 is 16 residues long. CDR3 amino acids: CASSIHGTGLADTQYF. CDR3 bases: TGTGCCAGTAGTATACATGGGACAGGGCTCGCAGATACGCAGTATTTT.

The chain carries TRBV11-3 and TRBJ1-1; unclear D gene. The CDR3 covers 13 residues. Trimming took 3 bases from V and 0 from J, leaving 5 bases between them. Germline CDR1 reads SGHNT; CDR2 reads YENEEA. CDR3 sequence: CASSFNMNTEAFF. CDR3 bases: TGTGCCAGCAGCTTCAACATGAACACTGAAGCTTTCTTT. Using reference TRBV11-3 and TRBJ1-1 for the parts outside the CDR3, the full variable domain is EAGVVQSPRYKIIEKKQPVAFWCNPISGHNTLYWYLQNLGQGPELLIRYENEEAVDDSQLPKDRFSAERLKGVDSTLKIQPAELGDSAVYLCASSFNMNTEAFFGQGTRLTVV.

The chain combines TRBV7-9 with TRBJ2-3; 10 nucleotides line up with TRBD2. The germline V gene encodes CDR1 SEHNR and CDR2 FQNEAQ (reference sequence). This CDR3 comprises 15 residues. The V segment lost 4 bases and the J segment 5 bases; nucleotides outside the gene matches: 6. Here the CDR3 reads CASSSRTSGVDTQYF. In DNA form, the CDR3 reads TGTGCCAGCAGCTCCCGGACTAGCGGCGTAGATACGCAGTATTTT.

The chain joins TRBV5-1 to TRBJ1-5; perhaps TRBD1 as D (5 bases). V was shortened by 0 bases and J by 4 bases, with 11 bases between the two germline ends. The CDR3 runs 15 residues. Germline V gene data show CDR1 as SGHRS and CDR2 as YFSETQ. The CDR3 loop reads CASSLGQKPNQPQHF. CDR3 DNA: TGCGCCAGCAGCTTGGGACAGAAACCTAATCAGCCCCAGCATTTT.

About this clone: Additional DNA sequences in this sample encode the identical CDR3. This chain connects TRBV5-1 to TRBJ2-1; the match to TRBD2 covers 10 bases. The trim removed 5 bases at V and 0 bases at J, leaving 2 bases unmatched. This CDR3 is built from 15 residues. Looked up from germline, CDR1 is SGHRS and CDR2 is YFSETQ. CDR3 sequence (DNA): TGCGCCAGCAGGATAGCGGGGGGCTCCTACAATGAGCAGTTCTTC. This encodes CASRIAGGSYNEQFF.

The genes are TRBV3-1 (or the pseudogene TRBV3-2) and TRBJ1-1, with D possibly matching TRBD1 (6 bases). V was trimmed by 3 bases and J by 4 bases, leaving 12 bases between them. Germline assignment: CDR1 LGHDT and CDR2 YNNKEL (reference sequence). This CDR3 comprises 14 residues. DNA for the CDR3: TGTGCCAGCAGCCAGGCAACAGGGTTCACTGAAGCTTTCTTT. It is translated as CASSQATGFTEAFF.

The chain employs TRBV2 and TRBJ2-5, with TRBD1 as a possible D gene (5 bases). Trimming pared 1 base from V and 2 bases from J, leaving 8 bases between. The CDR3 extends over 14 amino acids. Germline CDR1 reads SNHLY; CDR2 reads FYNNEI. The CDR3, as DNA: TGTGCCAGCAGTGAAGAGACAGCGCAAGAGACCCAGTACTTC. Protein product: CASSEETAQETQYF.

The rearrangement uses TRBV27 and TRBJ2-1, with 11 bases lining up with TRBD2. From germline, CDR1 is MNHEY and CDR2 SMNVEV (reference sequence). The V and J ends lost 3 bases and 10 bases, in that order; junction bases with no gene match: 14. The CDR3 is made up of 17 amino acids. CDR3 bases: TGTGCCAGCAGTTTTATAGCGGGGGGGCTCAGGGCGGGAGAGCAGTTCTTC. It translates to CASSFIAGGLRAGEQFF.